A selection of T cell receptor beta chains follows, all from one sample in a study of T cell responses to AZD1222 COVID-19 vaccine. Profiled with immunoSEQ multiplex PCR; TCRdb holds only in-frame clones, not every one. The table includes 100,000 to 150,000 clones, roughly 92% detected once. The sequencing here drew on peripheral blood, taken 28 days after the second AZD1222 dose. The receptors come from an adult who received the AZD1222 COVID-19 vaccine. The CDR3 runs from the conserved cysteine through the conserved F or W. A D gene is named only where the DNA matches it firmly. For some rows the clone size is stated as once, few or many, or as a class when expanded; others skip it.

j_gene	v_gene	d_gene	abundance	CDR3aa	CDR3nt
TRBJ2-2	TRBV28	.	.	CASSLSGWTGELFF	TGTGCCAGCAGTCTGAGCGGGTGGACCGGGGAGCTGTTTTTT
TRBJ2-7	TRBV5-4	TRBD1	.	CASSSNRDRGSYEQYF	TGTGCCAGCAGCTCCAACCGGGACAGGGGGTCCTACGAGCAGTACTTC
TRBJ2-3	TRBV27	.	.	CASSPRPGFTQYF	TGTGCCAGCAGTCCGCGACCCGGCTTTACGCAGTATTTT
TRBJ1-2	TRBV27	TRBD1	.	CASSTGGYGYTF	TGTGCCAGCTCGACAGGGGGCTATGGCTACACCTTC
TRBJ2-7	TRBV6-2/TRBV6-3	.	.	CASSHRMGSETEQYF	TGTGCCAGCAGTCATAGAATGGGAAGCGAGACCGAGCAGTACTTC
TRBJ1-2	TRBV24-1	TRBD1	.	CATKSPGQGGSYTF	TGTGCCACCAAATCACCGGGACAGGGGGGAAGCTACACCTTC
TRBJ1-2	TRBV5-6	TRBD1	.	CASSLAGQPNYGYTF	TGTGCCAGCAGCTTGGCGGGACAGCCTAACTATGGCTACACCTTC
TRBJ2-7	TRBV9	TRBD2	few	CASSPRWEGHEQYF	TGTGCCAGCAGCCCACGCTGGGAGGGACACGAGCAGTACTTC
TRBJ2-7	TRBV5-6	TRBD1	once	CASSLGTGGPYEQYF	TGTGCCAGCAGCTTGGGGACAGGGGGGCCCTACGAGCAGTACTTC
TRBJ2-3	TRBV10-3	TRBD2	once	CAISSGSGKTDTQYF	TGTGCCATCAGTTCGGGTAGCGGGAAAACAGATACGCAGTATTTT